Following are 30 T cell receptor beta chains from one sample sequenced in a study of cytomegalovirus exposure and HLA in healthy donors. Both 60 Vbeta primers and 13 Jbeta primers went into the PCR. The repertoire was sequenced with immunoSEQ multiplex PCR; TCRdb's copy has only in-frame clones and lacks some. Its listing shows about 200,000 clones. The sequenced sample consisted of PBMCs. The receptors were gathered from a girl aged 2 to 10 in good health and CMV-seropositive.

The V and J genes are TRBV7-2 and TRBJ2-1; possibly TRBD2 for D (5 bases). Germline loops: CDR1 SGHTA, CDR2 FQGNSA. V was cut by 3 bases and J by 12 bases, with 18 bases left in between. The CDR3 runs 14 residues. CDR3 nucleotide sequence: TGTGCCAGCAGCTTTCTATCGGCGGGTCAAGGGCAGTTCTTC. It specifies CASSFLSAGQGQFF.

CDR3 nucleotide sequence: TGTGCCACCAGCAGAGATCCTGGGGCAGCAACTAATGAAAAACTGTTTTTT. Translating it yields CATSRDPGAATNEKLFF. The chain couples TRBV15 to TRBJ1-4; tentative D call: TRBD1 (5 bases). Trimming stripped 0 bases from V and 0 bases from J, with 11 bases between. CDR1 is LNHNV, CDR2 YYDKDF, per germline (reference sequence). The CDR3 totals 17 residues.

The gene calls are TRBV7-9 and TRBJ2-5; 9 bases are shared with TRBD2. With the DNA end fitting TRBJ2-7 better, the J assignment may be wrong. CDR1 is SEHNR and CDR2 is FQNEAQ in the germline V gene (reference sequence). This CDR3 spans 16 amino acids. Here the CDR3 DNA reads TGTGCCAGCAGCAAGAGCGGGGGGCCCAAGTCCTACGAGCAGTACTTC. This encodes CASSKSGGPKSYEQYF.

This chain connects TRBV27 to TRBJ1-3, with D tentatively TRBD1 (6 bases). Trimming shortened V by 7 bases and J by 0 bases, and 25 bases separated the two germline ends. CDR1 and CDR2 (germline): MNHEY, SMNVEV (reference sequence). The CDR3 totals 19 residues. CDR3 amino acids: CASTRGGDGQGLSGNTIYF. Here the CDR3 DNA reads TGTGCCAGCACCCGCGGGGGCGACGGGCAGGGCCTCTCTGGAAACACCATATATTTT.

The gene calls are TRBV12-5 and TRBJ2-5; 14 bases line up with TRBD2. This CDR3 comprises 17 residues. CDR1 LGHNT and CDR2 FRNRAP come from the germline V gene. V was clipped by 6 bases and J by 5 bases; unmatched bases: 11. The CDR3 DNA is TGTGCTAGTGGGCGTCCGGGACTAGCGGGAGAAGGGGAGACCCAGTACTTC. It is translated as CASGRPGLAGEGETQYF.

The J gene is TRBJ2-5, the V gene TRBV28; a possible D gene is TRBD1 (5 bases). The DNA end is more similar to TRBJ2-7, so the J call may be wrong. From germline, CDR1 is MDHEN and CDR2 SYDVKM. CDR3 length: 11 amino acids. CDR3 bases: TGTGCCAGCAGGGACATCTACGAGCAGTACTTC. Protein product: CASRDIYEQYF.

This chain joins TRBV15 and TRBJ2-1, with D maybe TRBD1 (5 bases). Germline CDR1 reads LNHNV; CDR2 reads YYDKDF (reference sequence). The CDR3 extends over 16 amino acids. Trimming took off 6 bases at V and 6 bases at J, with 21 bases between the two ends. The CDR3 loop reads CATSPLGRVGFNEQFF. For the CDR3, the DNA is TGTGCCACCAGTCCGTTGGGCAGGGTGGGTTTCAATGAGCAGTTCTTC.

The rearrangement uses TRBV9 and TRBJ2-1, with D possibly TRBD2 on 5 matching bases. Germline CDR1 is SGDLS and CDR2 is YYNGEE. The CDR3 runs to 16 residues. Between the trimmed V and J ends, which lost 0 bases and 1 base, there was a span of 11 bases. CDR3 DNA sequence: TGTGCCAGCAGCGTAGGGCTAGCCGAGTCCTACAATGAGCAGTTCTTC. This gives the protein CASSVGLAESYNEQFF.

In DNA form, the CDR3 reads TGTGCCAGCAGCTGGGGGACTAGCGGGACTCAAGAGACCCAGTACTTC. Translating gives CASSWGTSGTQETQYF. The V call is TRBV5-4, the J call TRBJ2-5; the match to TRBD2 covers 13 bases. Germline V gives CDR1 SGHNT, CDR2 YYREEE (reference sequence). Trimming cost V 3 bases and J 2 bases; bases outside gene matches: 4. The CDR3 length is 16 residues.

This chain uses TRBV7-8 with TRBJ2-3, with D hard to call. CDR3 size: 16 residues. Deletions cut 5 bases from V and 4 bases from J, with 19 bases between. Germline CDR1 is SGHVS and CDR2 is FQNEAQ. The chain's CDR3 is CASSLNYSNGSDTQYF. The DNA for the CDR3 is TGTGCCAGCAGCCTAAACTACTCGAACGGGTCAGATACGCAGTATTTT.

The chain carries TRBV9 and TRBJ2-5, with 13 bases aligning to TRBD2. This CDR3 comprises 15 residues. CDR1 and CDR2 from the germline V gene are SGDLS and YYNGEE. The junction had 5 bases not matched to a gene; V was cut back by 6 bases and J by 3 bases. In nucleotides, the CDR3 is TGTGCCAGCACCTTGGGGACTAGCGGGAAAGAGACCCAGTACTTC. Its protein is CASTLGTSGKETQYF.

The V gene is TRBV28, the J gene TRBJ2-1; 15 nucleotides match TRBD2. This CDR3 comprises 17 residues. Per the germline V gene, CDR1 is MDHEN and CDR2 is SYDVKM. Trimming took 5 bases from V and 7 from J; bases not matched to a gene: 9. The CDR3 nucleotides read TGTGCCAGCAGTGAAGGACTAGCGGGAGGGTCTAAAAATGAGCAGTTCTTC. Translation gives CASSEGLAGGSKNEQFF.

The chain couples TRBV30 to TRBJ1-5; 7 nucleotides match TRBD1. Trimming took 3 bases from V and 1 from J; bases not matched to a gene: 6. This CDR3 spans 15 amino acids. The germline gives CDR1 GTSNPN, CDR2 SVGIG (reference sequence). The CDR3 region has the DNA TGTGCCTGGAGCACGGGACAGTCAAGCAATCAGCCCCAGCATTTT. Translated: CAWSTGQSSNQPQHF.

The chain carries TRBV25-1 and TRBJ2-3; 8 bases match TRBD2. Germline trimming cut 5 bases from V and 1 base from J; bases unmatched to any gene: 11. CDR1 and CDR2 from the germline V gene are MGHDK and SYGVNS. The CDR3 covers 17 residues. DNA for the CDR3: TGTGCCAGCAGTCCCCGCGGGGGGCAGCGTGGCACAGATACGCAGTATTTT. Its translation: CASSPRGGQRGTDTQYF.

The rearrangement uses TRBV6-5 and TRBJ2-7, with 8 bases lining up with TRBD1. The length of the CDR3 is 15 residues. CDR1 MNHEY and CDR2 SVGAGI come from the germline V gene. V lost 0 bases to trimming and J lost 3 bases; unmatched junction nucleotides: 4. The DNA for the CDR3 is TGTGCCAGCAGTTACTCTCTTGGACAGGGCTACGAGCAGTACTTC. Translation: CASSYSLGQGYEQYF.

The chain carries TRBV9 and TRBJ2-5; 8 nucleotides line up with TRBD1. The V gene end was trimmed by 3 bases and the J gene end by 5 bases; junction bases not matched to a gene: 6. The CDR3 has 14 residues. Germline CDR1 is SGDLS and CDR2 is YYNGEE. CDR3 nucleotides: TGTGCCAGCAGCGCCCGGACAGGGAGCGAGACCCAGTACTTC. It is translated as CASSARTGSETQYF.

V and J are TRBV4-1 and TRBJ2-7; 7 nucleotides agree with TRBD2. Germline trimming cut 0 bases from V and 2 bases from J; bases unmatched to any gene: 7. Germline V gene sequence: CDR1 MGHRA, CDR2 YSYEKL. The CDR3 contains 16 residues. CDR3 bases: TGCGCCAGCAGCCAAGAGGTGCAGGCGGGGGCCTACGAGCAGTACTTC. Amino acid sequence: CASSQEVQAGAYEQYF.

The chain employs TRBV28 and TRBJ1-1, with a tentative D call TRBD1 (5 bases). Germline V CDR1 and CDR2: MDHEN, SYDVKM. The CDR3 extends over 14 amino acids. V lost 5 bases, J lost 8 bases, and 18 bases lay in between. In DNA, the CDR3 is TGTGCCAGCAGTATACAACAGGACCCTAGAGAAGCTTTCTTT. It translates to CASSIQQDPREAFF.

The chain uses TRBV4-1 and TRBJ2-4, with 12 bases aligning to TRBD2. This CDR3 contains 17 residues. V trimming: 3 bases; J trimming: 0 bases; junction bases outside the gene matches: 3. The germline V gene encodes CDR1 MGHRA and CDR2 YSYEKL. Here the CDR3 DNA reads TGCGCCAGCAGCCATAGGGGACTAGCGGGAGCCAAAAACATTCAGTACTTC. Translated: CASSHRGLAGAKNIQYF.

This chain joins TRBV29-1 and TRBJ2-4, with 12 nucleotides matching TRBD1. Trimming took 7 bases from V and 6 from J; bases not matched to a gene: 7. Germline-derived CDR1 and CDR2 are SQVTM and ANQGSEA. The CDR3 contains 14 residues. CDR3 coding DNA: TGCAGCGGCACGGGACAGGGGGCCGGAAACATTCAGTACTTC. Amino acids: CSGTGQGAGNIQYF.

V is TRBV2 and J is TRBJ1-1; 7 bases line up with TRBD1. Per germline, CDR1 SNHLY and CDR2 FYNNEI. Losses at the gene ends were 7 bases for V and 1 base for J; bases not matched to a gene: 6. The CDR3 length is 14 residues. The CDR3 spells CASNPGQPNTEAFF. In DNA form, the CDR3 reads TGTGCCAGCAACCCGGGACAGCCGAACACTGAAGCTTTCTTT.

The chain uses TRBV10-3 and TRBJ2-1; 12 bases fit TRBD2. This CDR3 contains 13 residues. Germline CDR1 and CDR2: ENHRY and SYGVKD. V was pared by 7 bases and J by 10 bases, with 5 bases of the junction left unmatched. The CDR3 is CAITLAGGSEQFF. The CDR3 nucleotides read TGTGCCATCACACTAGCGGGGGGAAGCGAGCAGTTCTTC.

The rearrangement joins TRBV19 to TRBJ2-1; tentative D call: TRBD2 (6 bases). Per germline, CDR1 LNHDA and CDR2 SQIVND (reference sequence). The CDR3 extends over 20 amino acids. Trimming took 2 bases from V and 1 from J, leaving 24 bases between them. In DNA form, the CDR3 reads TGTGCCAGTAGTATATTTGGGAACTCCAAGGCGGGATCTTCCTACAATGAGCAGTTCTTC. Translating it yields CASSIFGNSKAGSSYNEQFF.

The CDR3 spells CASSLFGTSKLDTQYF. The CDR3 nucleotides read TGTGCCAGCAGCTTGTTCGGGACTAGTAAATTGGATACGCAGTATTTT. The V and J genes are TRBV5-4 and TRBJ2-3, with TRBD2 matching over 8 bases. CDR3 length: 16 residues. Germline V gene data show CDR1 as SGHNT and CDR2 as YYREEE (reference sequence). Trimming at V came to 1 base and at J to 6 bases, leaving 10 bases not matched to a gene. The full variable domain, its missing parts supplied by reference TRBV5-4 and TRBJ2-3, is ETGVTQSPTHLIKTRGQQVTLRCSSQSGHNTVSWYQQALGQGPQFIFQYYREEENGRGNFPPRFSGLQFPNYSSELNVNALELDDSALYLCASSLFGTSKLDTQYFGPGTRLTVL.

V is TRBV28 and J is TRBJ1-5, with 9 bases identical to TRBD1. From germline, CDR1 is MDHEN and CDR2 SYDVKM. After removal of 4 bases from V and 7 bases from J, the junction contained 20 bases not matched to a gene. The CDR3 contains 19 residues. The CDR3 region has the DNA TGTGCCAGCAGTTACCCCAGGGACAGGGTTGCGCCCGTTAGGCAGCCCCAGCATTTT. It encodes CASSYPRDRVAPVRQPQHF.

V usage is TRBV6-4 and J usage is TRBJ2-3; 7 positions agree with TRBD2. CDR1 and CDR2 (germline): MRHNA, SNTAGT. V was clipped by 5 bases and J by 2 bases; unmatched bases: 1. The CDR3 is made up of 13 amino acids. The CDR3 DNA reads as TGTGCCAGCAGTCGGGAGGACACAGATACGCAGTATTTT. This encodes CASSREDTDTQYF.

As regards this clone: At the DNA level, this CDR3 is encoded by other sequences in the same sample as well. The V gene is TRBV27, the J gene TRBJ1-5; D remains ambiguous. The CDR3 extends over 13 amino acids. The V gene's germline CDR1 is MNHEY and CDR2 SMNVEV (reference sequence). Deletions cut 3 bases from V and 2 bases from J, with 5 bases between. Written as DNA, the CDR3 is TGTGCCAGCAGTTTTCGTGGCAATCAGCCCCAGCATTTT. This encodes CASSFRGNQPQHF.

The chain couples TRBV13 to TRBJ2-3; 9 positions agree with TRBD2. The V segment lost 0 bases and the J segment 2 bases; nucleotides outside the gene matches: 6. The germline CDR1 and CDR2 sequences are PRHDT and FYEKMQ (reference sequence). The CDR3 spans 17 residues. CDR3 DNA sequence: TGTGCCAGCAGCTTAGGCCGCGGGAGGGCCAACACAGATACGCAGTATTTT. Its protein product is CASSLGRGRANTDTQYF.

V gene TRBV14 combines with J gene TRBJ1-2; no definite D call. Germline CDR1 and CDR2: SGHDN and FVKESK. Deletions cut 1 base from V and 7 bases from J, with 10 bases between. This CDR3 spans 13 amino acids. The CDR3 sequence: CASSQGREGGYTF. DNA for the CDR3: TGTGCCAGCAGCCAAGGTCGCGAGGGTGGCTACACCTTC.

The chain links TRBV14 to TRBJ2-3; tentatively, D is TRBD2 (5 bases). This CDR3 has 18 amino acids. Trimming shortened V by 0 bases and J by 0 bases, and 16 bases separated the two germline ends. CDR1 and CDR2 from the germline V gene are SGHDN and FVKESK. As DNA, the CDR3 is TGTGCCAGCAGCCAAGACAGGACTTGGACTGGAAGCACAGATACGCAGTATTTT. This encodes CASSQDRTWTGSTDTQYF. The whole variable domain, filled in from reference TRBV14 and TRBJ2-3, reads EAGVTQFPSHSVIEKGQTVTLRCDPISGHDNLYWYRRVMGKEIKFLLHFVKESKQDESGMPNNRFLAERTGGTYSTLKVQPAELEDSGVYFCASSQDRTWTGSTDTQYFGPGTRLTVL.